The rows below give T cell receptor beta chains drawn from one sample of a study of blood T cell repertoires in COVID-19. TCRdb keeps only in-frame clones here, not all; method: immunoSEQ multiplex PCR. The sample consists of 120,000 or so clones, approximately 81% of them appearing once. What was sequenced was peripheral blood. The receptors were sampled from a man aged 35 to 55 with active or convalescent COVID-19. Both conserved end residues are part of each CDR3. Fields, in order: clone size, J gene, V gene, D gene, CDR3 DNA, CDR3 protein. A D gene is named only where the DNA matches it firmly. Size is omitted from some rows. Given values are once, few, many or a class for expanded clones.

clone size: .; J gene: TRBJ2-1; V gene: TRBV28; D gene: .; CDR3 DNA: TGTGCCAGCAGGACAGGTTATCGTCCCGAGTTCTTC; CDR3 protein: CASRTGYRPEFF
clone size: .; J gene: TRBJ1-1; V gene: TRBV11-2; D gene: .; CDR3 DNA: TGTGCCAGCAGCCCCAGCTACAGCCGGGGCACTGAAGCTTTCTTT; CDR3 protein: CASSPSYSRGTEAFF
clone size: .; J gene: TRBJ1-3; V gene: TRBV19; D gene: TRBD1; CDR3 DNA: TGTGCCAGTAGGGTTGGACAGGGGATGCGAAACACCATATATTTT; CDR3 protein: CASRVGQGMRNTIYF
clone size: once; J gene: TRBJ2-2; V gene: TRBV7-9; D gene: TRBD2; CDR3 DNA: TGTGCCAGCAGCTTAGCGCTAGGAGCGGGAGAATATACCGGGGAGCTGTTTTTT; CDR3 protein: CASSLALGAGEYTGELFF
clone size: .; J gene: TRBJ2-1; V gene: TRBV7-9; D gene: .; CDR3 DNA: TGTGCCAGCAGCTTAATCGACAATGAGCAGTTCTTC; CDR3 protein: CASSLIDNEQFF
clone size: .; J gene: TRBJ1-4; V gene: TRBV28; D gene: .; CDR3 DNA: TGTGCCAGCAATACTCCAGGGGTGGGCGGGGAAAAACTGTTTTTT; CDR3 protein: CASNTPGVGGEKLFF
clone size: .; J gene: TRBJ2-7; V gene: TRBV3-1/TRBV3-2; D gene: TRBD1; CDR3 DNA: TGTGCCAGCACCCCGGGACAGGGGCTCTACGAGCAGTACTTC; CDR3 protein: CASTPGQGLYEQYF
clone size: .; J gene: TRBJ1-2; V gene: TRBV6-5; D gene: .; CDR3 DNA: TGTGCCAGCAGCCCAATCAGGGGTGGGTATGGCTACACCTTC; CDR3 protein: CASSPIRGGYGYTF
clone size: .; J gene: TRBJ2-7; V gene: TRBV5-6; D gene: TRBD2; CDR3 DNA: TGTGCCAGCAGGCTAGCGGCCGCCTACGAGCAGTACTTC; CDR3 protein: CASRLAAAYEQYF
clone size: .; J gene: TRBJ2-7; V gene: TRBV12-5; D gene: TRBD1; CDR3 DNA: TGTGCTAGTGGTTTGCTACCGGGACAGGGAGTCGGCGAGCAGTACTTC; CDR3 protein: CASGLLPGQGVGEQYF
clone size: .; J gene: TRBJ2-1; V gene: TRBV4-3; D gene: TRBD1; CDR3 DNA: TGCGCCAGCAGCCAAGATCCGGGGACAGGGCGAGATGAGCAGTTCTTC; CDR3 protein: CASSQDPGTGRDEQFF
clone size: .; J gene: TRBJ2-7; V gene: TRBV28; D gene: TRBD2; CDR3 DNA: TGTGCCAGCATTGGACTAGCGGGCTCCTACGAGCAGTACTTC; CDR3 protein: CASIGLAGSYEQYF
clone size: .; J gene: TRBJ1-6; V gene: TRBV7-2; D gene: TRBD1; CDR3 DNA: TGTGCCAGCAGCTTACAGTCAGGGGGCTCGTCACCCCTCCACTTT; CDR3 protein: CASSLQSGGSSPLHF
clone size: .; J gene: TRBJ1-1; V gene: TRBV21-1; D gene: .; CDR3 DNA: TGTGCCAGCAGCAAAGATCCGGCAACAGAAACTGAAGCTTTCTTT; CDR3 protein: CASSKDPATETEAFF
clone size: once; J gene: TRBJ1-4; V gene: TRBV11-3; D gene: TRBD1; CDR3 DNA: TGTGCCAGCAGCTGGGGACAGCCGCGAGGGGAAAAACTGTTTTTT; CDR3 protein: CASSWGQPRGEKLFF
clone size: .; J gene: TRBJ1-1; V gene: TRBV9; D gene: .; CDR3 DNA: TGTGCCAGCAGCCTAATAACGGGGAACACTGAAGCTTTCTTT; CDR3 protein: CASSLITGNTEAFF
clone size: .; J gene: TRBJ1-2; V gene: TRBV9; D gene: .; CDR3 DNA: TGTGCCAGCAGTCCTTTTTCCCAGGGAGGATTAAATGGCTACACCTTC; CDR3 protein: CASSPFSQGGLNGYTF
clone size: .; J gene: TRBJ2-7; V gene: TRBV6-5; D gene: TRBD2; CDR3 DNA: TGTGCCAGCAGTTACAGCGTAGCGGGGGACTACGAGCAGTACTTC; CDR3 protein: CASSYSVAGDYEQYF
clone size: .; J gene: TRBJ1-1; V gene: TRBV7-2; D gene: TRBD1; CDR3 DNA: TGTGCCAGCAGCTTTTTTTTAGGGGGACAGGGGGACACTGAAGCTTTCTTT; CDR3 protein: CASSFFLGGQGDTEAFF
clone size: once; J gene: TRBJ2-7; V gene: TRBV7-2; D gene: TRBD1; CDR3 DNA: TGTGCCAGCTCCCTGGGGGGACAGGGCCCCTACGAGCAGTACTTC; CDR3 protein: CASSLGGQGPYEQYF
clone size: .; J gene: TRBJ2-1; V gene: TRBV6-2/TRBV6-3; D gene: .; CDR3 DNA: TGTGCCAGCAGTTACCCGGATGAGCAGTTCTTC; CDR3 protein: CASSYPDEQFF
clone size: .; J gene: TRBJ1-3; V gene: TRBV2; D gene: .; CDR3 DNA: TGTGCCAGCAGTACAAAGAAGGGAAACACCATATATTTT; CDR3 protein: CASSTKKGNTIYF
clone size: few; J gene: TRBJ2-1; V gene: TRBV9; D gene: .; CDR3 DNA: TGTGCCAGCAGCGTAGTAGAGTCGACTTACAATGAGCAGTTCTTC; CDR3 protein: CASSVVESTYNEQFF
clone size: .; J gene: TRBJ1-2; V gene: TRBV12-5; D gene: .; CDR3 DNA: TGTGCTAGTGGTGAAGGCTATGGGGGCAGAAACTATGGCTACACCTTC; CDR3 protein: CASGEGYGGRNYGYTF
clone size: few; J gene: TRBJ2-1; V gene: TRBV29-1; D gene: .; CDR3 DNA: TGCAGCGTGGGGACATATGAGCAGTTCTTC; CDR3 protein: CSVGTYEQFF
clone size: .; J gene: TRBJ2-5; V gene: TRBV5-5; D gene: .; CDR3 DNA: TGTGCCAGCAGCTTGGGGAATAGCGGTGAGACCCAGTACTTC; CDR3 protein: CASSLGNSGETQYF
clone size: .; J gene: TRBJ2-6; V gene: TRBV2; D gene: .; CDR3 DNA: TGTGCCAGCAGATCTCCTGTTGGAGTGGCCAACGTCCTGACTTTC; CDR3 protein: CASRSPVGVANVLTF
clone size: .; J gene: TRBJ1-2; V gene: TRBV2; D gene: TRBD1; CDR3 DNA: TGTGCCAGCACCGGGGGACAGGGGCTTAGCTATGGCTACACCTTC; CDR3 protein: CASTGGQGLSYGYTF
clone size: .; J gene: TRBJ2-6; V gene: TRBV28; D gene: .; CDR3 DNA: TGTGCCAGCAGTCCCGGCGGGACTGGGGCCAACGTCCTGACTTTC; CDR3 protein: CASSPGGTGANVLTF
clone size: few; J gene: TRBJ2-1; V gene: TRBV10-2; D gene: TRBD1; CDR3 DNA: TGCGCCAGCAGTGACGGACAGGGGTTATACAATGAGCAGTTCTTC; CDR3 protein: CASSDGQGLYNEQFF
clone size: .; J gene: TRBJ1-2; V gene: TRBV6-5; D gene: .; CDR3 DNA: TGTGCCAGCAACGGAGGAAGCAATTTAAACTATGGCTACACCTTC; CDR3 protein: CASNGGSNLNYGYTF
clone size: .; J gene: TRBJ1-5; V gene: TRBV7-9; D gene: .; CDR3 DNA: TGTGCCAGCAGCTTAGCGACAGGTCTAATGGGGCCCCAGCATTTT; CDR3 protein: CASSLATGLMGPQHF
clone size: .; J gene: TRBJ1-2; V gene: TRBV9; D gene: .; CDR3 DNA: TGTGCCAGCAGCCCCATGGGTGGGGACTCCTATGGCTACACCTTC; CDR3 protein: CASSPMGGDSYGYTF
clone size: .; J gene: TRBJ1-1; V gene: TRBV11-3; D gene: TRBD1; CDR3 DNA: TGTGCCAGCAGCCGACGGGGACAGCCTGAAGCTTTCTTT; CDR3 protein: CASSRRGQPEAFF
clone size: once; J gene: TRBJ2-3; V gene: TRBV3-1/TRBV3-2; D gene: .; CDR3 DNA: TGTGCCTGCAAGGGGTGGGCACAAGATACGCAGTATTTT; CDR3 protein: CACKGWAQDTQYF
clone size: .; J gene: TRBJ1-2; V gene: TRBV13; D gene: .; CDR3 DNA: TGTGCCAGCAGCTCCCTGGGACAAAACTATGGCTACACCTTC; CDR3 protein: CASSSLGQNYGYTF
clone size: .; J gene: TRBJ1-6; V gene: TRBV3-1/TRBV3-2; D gene: TRBD1; CDR3 DNA: TGTGCCAGCAGCCAAGTTTTGCAGGGGGATTCACCCCTCCACTTT; CDR3 protein: CASSQVLQGDSPLHF
clone size: .; J gene: TRBJ1-1; V gene: TRBV7-9; D gene: .; CDR3 DNA: TGTGCCAGCAGCTCCCGACAGGACAGTGAAGCTTTCTTT; CDR3 protein: CASSSRQDSEAFF
clone size: .; J gene: TRBJ1-6; V gene: TRBV28; D gene: .; CDR3 DNA: TGTGCCAGCACCCTAAGGGGGAAAGGCTCCTATAATTCACCCCTCCACTTT; CDR3 protein: CASTLRGKGSYNSPLHF
clone size: .; J gene: TRBJ2-1; V gene: TRBV2; D gene: .; CDR3 DNA: TGTGCCAGCAGCCCTAGTACTGTCAATGAGCAGTTCTTC; CDR3 protein: CASSPSTVNEQFF
clone size: .; J gene: TRBJ1-6; V gene: TRBV27; D gene: .; CDR3 DNA: TGTGCCAGCAGTTTAGTCGTCGGTCAAAATTCACCCCTCCACTTT; CDR3 protein: CASSLVVGQNSPLHF
clone size: .; J gene: TRBJ2-1; V gene: TRBV3-1/TRBV3-2; D gene: TRBD2; CDR3 DNA: TGTGCCAGCAGCCAAGCGGGAGGGCCTAGGGATGAGCAGTTCTTC; CDR3 protein: CASSQAGGPRDEQFF
clone size: .; J gene: TRBJ2-3; V gene: TRBV3-1/TRBV3-2; D gene: TRBD2; CDR3 DNA: TGTGCCAGCAGCCCGACTAGCGGGACAGATACGCAGTATTTT; CDR3 protein: CASSPTSGTDTQYF
clone size: .; J gene: TRBJ2-1; V gene: TRBV7-3; D gene: TRBD2; CDR3 DNA: TGTGCCAGCAGCCCCGGACCGGGACTAGCCTATGAGCAGTTCTTC; CDR3 protein: CASSPGPGLAYEQFF
clone size: .; J gene: TRBJ1-1; V gene: TRBV6-1; D gene: .; CDR3 DNA: TGTGCCAGCAGTGAAGGGATTGCCCTAGGGAACACTGAAGCTTTCTTT; CDR3 protein: CASSEGIALGNTEAFF
clone size: once; J gene: TRBJ1-2; V gene: TRBV7-2; D gene: TRBD1; CDR3 DNA: TGTGCCAGCAGCTCTGGGACAGGGACCTATGGCTACACCTTC; CDR3 protein: CASSSGTGTYGYTF